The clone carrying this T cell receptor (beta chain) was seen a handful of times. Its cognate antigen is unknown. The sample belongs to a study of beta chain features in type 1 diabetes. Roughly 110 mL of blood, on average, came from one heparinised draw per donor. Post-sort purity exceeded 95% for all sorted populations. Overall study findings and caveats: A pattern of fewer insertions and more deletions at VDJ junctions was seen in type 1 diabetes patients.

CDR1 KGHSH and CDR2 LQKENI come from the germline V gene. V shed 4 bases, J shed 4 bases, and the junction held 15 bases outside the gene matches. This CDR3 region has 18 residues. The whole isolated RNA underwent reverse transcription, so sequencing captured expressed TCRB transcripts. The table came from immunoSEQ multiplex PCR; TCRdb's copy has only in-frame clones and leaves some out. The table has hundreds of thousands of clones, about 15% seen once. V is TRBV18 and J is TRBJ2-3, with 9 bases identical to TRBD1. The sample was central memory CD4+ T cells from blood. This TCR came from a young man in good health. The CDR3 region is CASSRNYPGQGVSDTQYF. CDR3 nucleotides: TGTGCCAGCTCACGTAATTACCCGGGACAGGGCGTATCAGATACGCAGTATTTT.